This TCR beta chain was identified in a study of long-term antiretroviral therapy in people with HIV. As for the study in general: A decade or so separates the oldest specimens from the later 2015 immediate-ART recommendation. General study results and limits: When set beside controls, HIV repertoires had CDR3 length ranges that were narrower. Clones expanded before ART dominated the repertoire at all time points.

CDR3 length equals 15 residues. Trimming shortened V by 0 bases and J by 0 bases, and 6 bases separated the two germline ends. CDR1 and CDR2 (germline): SGDLS, YYNGEE. As to this clone: No antigen is known for it.

Version v3.0 of the immunoSEQ assay ran at survey level. Libraries were prepared by immunoSEQ multiplex PCR; TCRdb keeps only in-frame clonotypes and omits some of them. The sample contains approximately 29,000 clones, roughly nine tenths of which appear only once. The specimen comprised unsorted PBMCs, sampled 1.1 years after starting antiretroviral therapy. J is TRBJ2-2 and V is TRBV9; D gene unclear. This TCR derives from a man aged 18 to 29 with HIV. The CDR3 is CASSVAESNTGELFF. CDR3 DNA sequence: TGTGCCAGCAGCGTAGCGGAGTCGAACACCGGGGAGCTGTTTTTT. Full variable domain (rest looked up from reference TRBV9 and TRBJ2-2): DSGVTQTPKHLITATGQRVTLRCSPRSGDLSVYWYQQSLDQGLQFLIQYYNGEERAKGNILERFSAQQFPDLHSELNLSSLELGDSALYFCASSVAESNTGELFFGEGSRLTVL.